The table lists the clone carrying this T cell receptor beta chain with a count of one. This sample includes further DNA sequences coding for the same CDR3. Sequenced by immunoSEQ multiplex PCR; TCRdb stores in-frame clones only, minus some. The sample has 1.5 million to 1.9 million clones, 98% seen once. This entry belongs to a study of shared clonotypes between healthy human individuals. The CDR3 totals 12 residues. With 2 bases removed from V and 2 bases from J, the gap between germline ends came to 7 bases. Germline CDR1 reads GTSNPN; CDR2 reads SVGIG (reference sequence). The sample was naive CD4+ T cells sorted from blood. Subset of the sample: CD45RA+ positively selected. The chain carries TRBV30 and TRBJ2-7; the D is unclear. This TCR was sampled from a man aged 30-40 years in good health. The CDR3 DNA sequence: TGTGCCTGGAGTTCAGGAGCCTACGAGCAGTACTTC. It specifies CAWSSGAYEQYF.